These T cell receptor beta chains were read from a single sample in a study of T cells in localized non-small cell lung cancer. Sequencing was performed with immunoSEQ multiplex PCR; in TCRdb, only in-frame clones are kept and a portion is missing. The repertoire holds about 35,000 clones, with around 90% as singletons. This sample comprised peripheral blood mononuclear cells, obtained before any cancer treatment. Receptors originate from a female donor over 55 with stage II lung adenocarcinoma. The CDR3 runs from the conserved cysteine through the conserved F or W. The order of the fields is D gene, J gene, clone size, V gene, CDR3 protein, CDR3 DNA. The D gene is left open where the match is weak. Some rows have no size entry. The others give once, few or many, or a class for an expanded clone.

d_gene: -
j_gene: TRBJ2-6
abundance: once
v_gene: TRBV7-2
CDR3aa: CASSTPPGSNSGANVLTF
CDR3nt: TGTGCCAGCAGCACCCCCCCGGGGTCCAACTCTGGGGCCAACGTCCTGACTTTC

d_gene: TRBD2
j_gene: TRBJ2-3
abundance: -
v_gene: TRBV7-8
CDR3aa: CASSQGTSGSPTDTQYF
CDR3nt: TGTGCCAGCAGCCAAGGGACTAGCGGGAGTCCGACAGATACGCAGTATTTT

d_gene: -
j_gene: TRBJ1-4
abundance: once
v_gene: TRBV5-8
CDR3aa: CASSLALGEKLFF
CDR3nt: TGTGCCAGCAGCTTGGCCTTGGGTGAAAAACTGTTTTTT

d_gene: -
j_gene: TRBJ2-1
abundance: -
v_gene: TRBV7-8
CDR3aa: CASSFSGSHEQFF
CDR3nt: TGTGCCAGCAGCTTCTCCGGGAGCCATGAGCAGTTCTTC

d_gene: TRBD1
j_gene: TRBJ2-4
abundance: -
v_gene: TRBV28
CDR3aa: CASSLPPGTAYF
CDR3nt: TGTGCCAGCAGTTTGCCGCCCGGGACAGCCTACTTC

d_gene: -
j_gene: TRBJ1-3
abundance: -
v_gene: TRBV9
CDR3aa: CASSAVGRDSGNTIYF
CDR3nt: TGTGCCAGCAGCGCGGTAGGGAGGGACTCTGGAAACACCATATATTTT

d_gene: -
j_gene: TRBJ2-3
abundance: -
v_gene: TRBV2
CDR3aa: CATSLAARTDTQYF
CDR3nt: TGTGCCACCTCACTCGCGGCCCGCACAGATACGCAGTATTTT

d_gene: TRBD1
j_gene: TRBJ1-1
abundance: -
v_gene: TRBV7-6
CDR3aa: CASSYLDRDTEAFF
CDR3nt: TGTGCCAGCAGCTACCTAGACAGGGACACTGAAGCTTTCTTT

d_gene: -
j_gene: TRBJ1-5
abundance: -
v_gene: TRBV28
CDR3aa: CASSLNRGNQPQHF
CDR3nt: TGTGCCAGCAGTTTAAACAGGGGCAATCAGCCCCAGCATTTT

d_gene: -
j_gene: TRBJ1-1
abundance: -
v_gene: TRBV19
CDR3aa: CASRRVSGTEAFF
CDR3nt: TGTGCCAGCCGAAGGGTCTCGGGCACTGAAGCTTTCTTT

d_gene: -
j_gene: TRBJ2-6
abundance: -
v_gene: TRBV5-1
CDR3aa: CASSLVIGPSSGANVLTF
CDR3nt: TGCGCCAGCAGCTTGGTAATAGGGCCCAGCTCTGGGGCCAACGTCCTGACTTTC

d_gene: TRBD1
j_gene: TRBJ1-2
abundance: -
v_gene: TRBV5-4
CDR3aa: CASRGQLYGYTF
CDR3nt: TGTGCCAGCCGGGGACAGCTCTATGGCTACACCTTC

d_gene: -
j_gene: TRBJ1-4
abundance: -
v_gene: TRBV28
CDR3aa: CATPPSPNEKLFF
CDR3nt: TGTGCCACCCCCCCCTCCCCAAATGAAAAACTGTTTTTT

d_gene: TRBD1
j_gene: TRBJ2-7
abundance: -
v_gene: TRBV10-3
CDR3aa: CAISKTGDEQYF
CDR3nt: TGTGCCATCAGCAAAACAGGGGACGAGCAGTACTTC

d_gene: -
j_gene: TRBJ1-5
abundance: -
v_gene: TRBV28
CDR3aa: CASSRDSNQPQHF
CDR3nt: TGTGCCAGCTCACGAGATTCCAATCAGCCCCAGCATTTT

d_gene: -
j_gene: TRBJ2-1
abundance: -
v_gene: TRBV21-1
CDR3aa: CASTKGGLDYNEQFF
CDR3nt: TGTGCCAGCACAAAGGGGGGGCTAGACTACAATGAGCAGTTCTTC

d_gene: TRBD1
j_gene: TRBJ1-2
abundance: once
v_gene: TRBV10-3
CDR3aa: CAISGGTGGMGYGYTF
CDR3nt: TGTGCCATCAGTGGAGGGACAGGGGGCATGGGCTATGGCTACACCTTC

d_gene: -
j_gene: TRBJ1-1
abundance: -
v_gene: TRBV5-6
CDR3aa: CASSPWRGPEKGEAFF
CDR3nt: TGTGCCAGCAGCCCTTGGCGGGGGCCTGAAAAAGGTGAAGCTTTCTTT

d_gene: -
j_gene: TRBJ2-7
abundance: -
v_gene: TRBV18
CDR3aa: CASSLKQGYYEQYF
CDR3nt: TGTGCCAGCTCACTCAAACAGGGTTACTACGAGCAGTACTTC

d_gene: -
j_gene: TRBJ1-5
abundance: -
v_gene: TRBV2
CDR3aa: CASSEYGGSNQPQHF
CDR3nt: TGTGCCAGCAGTGAATACGGGGGGAGCAATCAGCCCCAGCATTTT

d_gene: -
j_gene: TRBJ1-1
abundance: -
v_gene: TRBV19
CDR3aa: CASSRDRGTEAFF
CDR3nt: TGTGCCAGTAGCCGCGACAGAGGGACTGAAGCTTTCTTT

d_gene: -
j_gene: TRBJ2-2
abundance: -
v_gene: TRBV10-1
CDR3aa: CASSESTRTGLSGELFF
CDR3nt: TGCGCCAGCAGTGAGTCGACTCGCACAGGGTTGTCCGGGGAGCTGTTTTTT

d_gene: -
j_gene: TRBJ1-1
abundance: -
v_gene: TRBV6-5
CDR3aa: CASSYQTENTEAFF
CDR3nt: TGTGCCAGCAGTTACCAAACAGAGAACACTGAAGCTTTCTTT

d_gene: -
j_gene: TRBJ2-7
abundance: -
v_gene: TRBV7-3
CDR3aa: CASSSGVYYEQYF
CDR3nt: TGTGCCAGCAGCTCAGGGGTTTACTACGAGCAGTACTTC

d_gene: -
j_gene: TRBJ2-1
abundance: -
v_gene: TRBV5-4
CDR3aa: CASSFRTGGNEQFF
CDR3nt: TGTGCCAGCAGTTTCCGGACCGGAGGCAATGAGCAGTTCTTC

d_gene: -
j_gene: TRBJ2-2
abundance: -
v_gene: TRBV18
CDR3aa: CASSSLVSPNTGELFF
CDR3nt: TGTGCCAGCTCATCGCTAGTAAGCCCGAACACCGGGGAGCTGTTTTTT

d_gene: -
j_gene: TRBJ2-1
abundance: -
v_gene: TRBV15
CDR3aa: CATSREPGGADHNEQFF
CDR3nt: TGTGCCACCAGCAGAGAACCCGGGGGTGCCGATCACAATGAGCAGTTCTTC

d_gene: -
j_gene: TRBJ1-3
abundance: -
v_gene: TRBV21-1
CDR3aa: CASSKVGNGAGVSMSSGNTIYF
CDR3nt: -

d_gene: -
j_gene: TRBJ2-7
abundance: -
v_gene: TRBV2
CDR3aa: CASSLTRPTMGEQYF
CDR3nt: TGTGCCAGCAGCTTGACAAGGCCGACAATGGGCGAGCAGTACTTC

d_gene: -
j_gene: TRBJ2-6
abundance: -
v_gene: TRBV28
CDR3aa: CASSLGSASGANVLTF
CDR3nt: TGTGCCAGCAGTTTGGGTTCGGCCTCTGGGGCCAACGTCCTGACTTTC

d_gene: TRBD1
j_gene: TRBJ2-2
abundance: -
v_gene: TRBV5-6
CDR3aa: CASSLVAGGTGELFF
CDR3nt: TGTGCCAGCAGCTTGGTGGCAGGGGGCACCGGGGAGCTGTTTTTT

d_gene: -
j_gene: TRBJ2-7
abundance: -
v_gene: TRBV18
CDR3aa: CASSPNGLYEQYF
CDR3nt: TGTGCCAGCTCGCCGAATGGGCTCTACGAGCAGTACTTC

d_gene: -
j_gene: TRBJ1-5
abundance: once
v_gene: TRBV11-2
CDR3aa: CASSLVQDQPQHF
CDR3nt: TGTGCCAGCAGCCTCGTACAAGATCAGCCCCAGCATTTT